These 9 T cell receptor beta chains were all obtained from the same sample, sequenced in a study of T cells in localized non-small cell lung cancer. Clones were read by immunoSEQ multiplex PCR, and TCRdb kept only the in-frame ones, dropping some. The sample records 65,000 to 90,000 clones, less than 85% being singletons. Here the sequenced sample was PBMCs, taken before any cancer treatment. These receptors were obtained from a man aged 35-69 years with stage II squamous cell lung carcinoma.

The chain employs TRBV4-1 and TRBJ2-1; possible D gene TRBD2, 5 bases. V lost 5 bases to trimming and J lost 8 bases, with 19 bases between them. This CDR3 is built from 15 residues. CDR1 and CDR2 (germline): MGHRA, YSYEKL. The CDR3: CASSVSVSDGDEQFF. Here the CDR3 DNA reads TGCGCCAGCAGCGTTAGCGTTTCGGACGGGGATGAGCAGTTCTTC.

The V gene is TRBV6-1, the J gene TRBJ1-2; TRBD1 is a possible D gene (5 bases). V was pared by 1 base and J by 4 bases, with 19 bases between. The length of the CDR3 is 17 residues. Germline V gene sequence: CDR1 MNHNS, CDR2 SASEGT. CDR3 sequence: CASSEEILTAYSYGYTF. Written as DNA, the CDR3 is TGTGCCAGCAGTGAAGAAATTCTGACAGCGTACTCCTATGGCTACACCTTC.

V and J are TRBV28 and TRBJ2-1; 7 positions match TRBD1. CDR1 is MDHEN, CDR2 SYDVKM, per germline. Unmatched junction bases numbered 5, after V lost 6 bases and J lost 0 bases. The CDR3 runs 15 residues. The CDR3 DNA sequence: TGTGCCAGCAGGGGACAGACAAGCTCCTACAATGAGCAGTTCTTC. Its translation is CASRGQTSSYNEQFF.

The chain recombines TRBV10-3 with TRBJ2-1; TRBD1 matches 10 bases. Germline CDR1 and CDR2: ENHRY and SYGVKD. With 4 bases clipped from V and 7 bases from J, the junction kept 4 bases outside the gene matches. The CDR3 extends over 14 amino acids. The CDR3 is CAISAGTGENEQFF. CDR3 nucleotides: TGTGCCATCAGTGCCGGGACAGGGGAGAATGAGCAGTTCTTC.

V is TRBV5-4 and J is TRBJ2-2; 7 bases agree with TRBD2. The ends lost 0 bases at V and 5 bases at J; junction bases unmatched: 10. CDR1 and CDR2 (germline): SGHNT, YYREEE (reference sequence). The CDR3 sequence is 17 residues long. CDR3 loop: CASSLGGWRERTGELFF. The CDR3 DNA reads TGTGCCAGCAGCTTGGGGGGATGGCGGGAGAGGACCGGGGAGCTGTTTTTT.

This clone appeared once. The chain recombines TRBV30 with TRBJ2-7; the D gene could be TRBD1 or TRBD2 (5 bases each). Germline V gene sequence: CDR1 GTSNPN, CDR2 SVGIG (reference sequence). Trimming removed 4 bases at V and 2 bases at J, with 12 bases between. The CDR3 is 13 residues long. The DNA for the CDR3 is TGTGCCTGGAAGGGACGGGCTACCTACGAGCAGTACTTC. This encodes CAWKGRATYEQYF.

The chain employs TRBV11-1 and TRBJ1-3; 7 bases are a match to TRBD1. Germline V gene data show CDR1 as SGHAT and CDR2 as FQDESV (reference sequence). J gave up 2 bases and V 5 bases, and 6 bases lay outside the gene matches. The CDR3 contains 15 residues. CDR3 nucleotide sequence: TGTGCCAGCAGCAAGGCCGGGACAGCTGGAAACACCATATATTTT. Translation gives CASSKAGTAGNTIYF.

The chain joins TRBV21-1 to TRBJ1-2; TRBD1 reflects the table's D call only, with no check against the DNA. TRBV21-1 is a listed pseudogene. The CDR3 has 17 amino acids. CDR3 sequence reads: CASTSGDRGGISYGYTF. Here the CDR3 DNA reads TGTGCCAGCACCTCCGGGGACAGGGGTGGGATCAGCTATGGCTACACCTTC.

This chain links TRBV19 with TRBJ2-7; D not certain. This CDR3 region has 12 residues. The ends were cut back, 4 bases at V and 6 bases at J, with 10 bases in the middle. Germline V CDR1 and CDR2: LNHDA, SQIVND (reference sequence). The CDR3 DNA is TGTGCCAGTAGTACGCCCAACAGCGAGCAGTACTTC. Protein product: CASSTPNSEQYF.